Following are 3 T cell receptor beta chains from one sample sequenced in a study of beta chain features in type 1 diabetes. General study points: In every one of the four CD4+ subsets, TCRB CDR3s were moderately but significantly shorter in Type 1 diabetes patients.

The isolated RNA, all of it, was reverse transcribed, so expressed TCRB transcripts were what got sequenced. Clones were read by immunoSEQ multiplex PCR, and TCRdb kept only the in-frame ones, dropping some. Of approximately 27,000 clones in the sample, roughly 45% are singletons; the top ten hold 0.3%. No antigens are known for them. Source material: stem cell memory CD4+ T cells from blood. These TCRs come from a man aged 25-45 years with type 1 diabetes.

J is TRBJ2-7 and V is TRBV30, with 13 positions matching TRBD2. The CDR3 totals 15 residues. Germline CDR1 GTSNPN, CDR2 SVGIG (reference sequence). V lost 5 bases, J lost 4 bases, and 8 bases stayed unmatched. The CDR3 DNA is TGTGCCTGGCGTCCTCAACTAGCGGGAGGGTACGAGCAGTACTTC. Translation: CAWRPQLAGGYEQYF.

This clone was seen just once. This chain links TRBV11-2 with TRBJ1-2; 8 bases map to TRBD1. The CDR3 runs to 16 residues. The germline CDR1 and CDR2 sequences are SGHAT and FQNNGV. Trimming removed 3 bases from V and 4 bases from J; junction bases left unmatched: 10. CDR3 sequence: CASSLTGTGDLYGYTF. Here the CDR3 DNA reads TGTGCCAGCAGCTTGACCGGGACAGGAGACCTCTATGGCTACACCTTC. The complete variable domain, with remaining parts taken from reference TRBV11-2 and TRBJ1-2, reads EAGVAQSPRYKIIEKRQSVAFWCNPISGHATLYWYQQILGQGPKLLIQFQNNGVVDDSQLPKDRFSAERLKGVDSTLKIQPAKLEDSAVYLCASSLTGTGDLYGYTFGSGTRLTVV.

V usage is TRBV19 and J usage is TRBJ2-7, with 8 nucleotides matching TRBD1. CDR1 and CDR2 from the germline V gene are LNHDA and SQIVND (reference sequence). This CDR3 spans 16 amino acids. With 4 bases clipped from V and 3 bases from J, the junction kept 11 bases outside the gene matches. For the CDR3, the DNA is TGTGCCAGTAGTAAAAGACAGGGGCGCTGGGGCTACGAGCAGTACTTC. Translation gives CASSKRQGRWGYEQYF.